These 28 T cell receptor beta chains were sequenced from one sample in a study of blood T cells in healthy people across ages. Then a second PCR, running about 7 to 11 cycles, was carried out with a sample-barcoded 5' primer and a J-beta primer mix. TCRdb reanalysed the 5' RACE reads using MiXCR and keeps one entry per CDR3 protein. The data contain some 1,500,000 distinct CDR3 sequences, 35% to 45% of them singletons. Sample: blood. These receptors were collected from a woman aged 18-35 years in good health.

This sequence joins TRBV19 and TRBJ2-1; D is unresolved. Per the germline V gene, CDR1 is LNHDA and CDR2 is SQIVND (reference sequence). V lost 6 bases and J lost 3, with 12 bases in between. The CDR3 totals 14 residues. CDR3 sequence (DNA): TGTGCCAGTAGGGCCACCCACCACTACAATGAGCAGTTCTTC. It codes for CASRATHHYNEQFF.

This clonotype was observed a few times. The rearrangement joins TRBV21-1 to TRBJ2-7. TRBV21-1 is described as a pseudogene. The CDR3 length is 16 residues. Here the CDR3 reads CASSSWPTGMRYEQYF. Written as DNA, the CDR3 is TGTGCCAGCAGCAGCTGGCCTACGGGGATGAGGTACGAGCAGTACTTC.

This chain joins TRBV28 and TRBJ2-3; 10 nucleotides match TRBD2. This CDR3 contains 15 residues. CDR1 and CDR2 from the germline V gene are MDHEN and SYDVKM. The V segment lost 5 bases and the J segment 2 bases; nucleotides outside the gene matches: 4. The CDR3 sequence is CASSLAGEYTDTQYF. The CDR3 DNA sequence: TGTGCCAGCAGTCTAGCGGGGGAGTACACAGATACGCAGTATTTT.

This clonotype showed up just a few times. The CDR3 is CASSLSLAGEADTQYF. The CDR3, as DNA: TGCGCCAGCAGCTTGTCACTGGCAGGGGAGGCAGATACGCAGTATTTT. The V gene is TRBV5-1, the J gene TRBJ2-3; either TRBD1 or TRBD2 may fit D (6 bases each). V lost 1 base and J lost 4, with 16 bases in between. The CDR3 is made up of 16 amino acids. Germline CDR1 is SGHRS and CDR2 is YFSETQ.

V usage is TRBV27 and J usage is TRBJ2-5; either TRBD1 or TRBD2 may supply D (5 bases each). CDR3 length equals 12 residues. Germline V gene data show CDR1 as MNHEY and CDR2 as SMNVEV (reference sequence). V was shortened by 5 bases and J by 6 bases, with 10 bases between the two germline ends. The CDR3 DNA reads as TGTGCCAGCAGTCCCCTGGGACAGACCCAGTACTTC. Its protein product is CASSPLGQTQYF.

The V call is TRBV6-5, the J call TRBJ2-3; 7 bases line up with TRBD1. This CDR3 is built from 13 residues. The V gene's germline CDR1 is MNHEY and CDR2 SVGAGI. V was pared by 4 bases and J by 10 bases, with 8 bases of the junction left unmatched. This CDR3 is CASSWIGTEPQYF. CDR3 in DNA: TGTGCCAGCAGTTGGATTGGGACAGAGCCGCAGTATTTT.

The gene calls are TRBV9 and TRBJ2-1; the D gene is possibly TRBD1 (6 bases). The J call is doubtful: the DNA matches TRBJ2-7 better. The CDR3 loop spans 16 amino acids. The germline V gene has CDR1 SGDLS and CDR2 YYNGEE. The CDR3 is CASSVVTGGSYNEQYF. The CDR3 nucleotides are TGTGCCAGCAGCGTAGTGACAGGAGGATCCTACAATGAGCAGTACTTC.

The gene calls are TRBV20-1 and TRBJ1-3, with no clear D. The germline gives CDR1 DFQATT, CDR2 SNEGSKA (reference sequence). V lost 0 bases and J lost 0, with 6 bases in between. The CDR3 has 14 amino acids. Written as DNA, the CDR3 is TGCAGTGCTAGAGATTCGGGCTCTGGAAACACCATATATTTT. Its translation: CSARDSGSGNTIYF.

The chain has TRBV9 and TRBJ1-1; D ambiguous. This CDR3 is built from 12 residues. Germline V gene lookup returns CDR1 SGDLS and CDR2 YYNGEE. V was cut by 3 bases and J by 10 bases, with 13 bases left in between. Here the CDR3 reads CASSGDGIRAFF. CDR3 coding DNA: TGTGCCAGCAGCGGAGATGGGATTCGAGCTTTCTTT.

This clonotype turned up a few times. The V and J genes are TRBV5-1 and TRBJ2-1; 10 bases match TRBD2. The V and J ends lost 2 bases and 2 bases, in that order; junction bases with no gene match: 10. Looked up from germline, CDR1 is SGHRS and CDR2 is YFSETQ. The CDR3 is made up of 18 amino acids. The CDR3 here is CASSFLLAGGLPYNEQFF. CDR3 in DNA: TGCGCCAGCAGCTTTCTTTTAGCGGGAGGCCTTCCCTACAATGAGCAGTTCTTC.

The chain employs TRBV15 and TRBJ2-1, with D maybe TRBD2 (5 bases). The length of the CDR3 is 17 residues. The germline V and J ends were trimmed by 3 bases and 7 bases, with 22 bases remaining between them. Germline V gene sequence: CDR1 LNHNV, CDR2 YYDKDF (reference sequence). CDR3 in DNA: TGTGCCACCAGCAGCCCCGAGCGGAATTGGGGATGGAATGAGCAGTTCTTC. Its protein product is CATSSPERNWGWNEQFF.

The chain links TRBV15 to TRBJ2-2, with unresolved D. CDR3 length: 13 residues. Trimming removed 3 bases from V and 9 bases from J, with 11 bases in between. Germline CDR1 is LNHNV and CDR2 is YYDKDF (reference sequence). CDR3 loop: CATSRGRARELFF. The CDR3 DNA sequence: TGTGCCACCAGCAGGGGAAGGGCACGGGAGCTGTTTTTT.

This clonotype was counted a few times. This chain joins TRBV24-1 and TRBJ1-2; a possible D gene is TRBD1 (6 bases). The CDR3 totals 13 residues. Trimming removed 7 bases from V and 2 bases from J, with 10 bases in between. CDR1 KGHDR and CDR2 SFDVKD come from the germline V gene. The CDR3 nucleotides are TGTGCCACCAGCGGGACAAAGAACTATGGCTACACCTTC. Translated: CATSGTKNYGYTF.

This clonotype has more than one count but fewer than ten. The chain recombines TRBV12-3 or TRBV12-4 with TRBJ2-3, with 13 bases lining up with TRBD2. V gave up 6 bases and J gave up 2 bases; unmatched junction bases: 5. This CDR3 has 16 residues. The CDR3 nucleotides are TGTGCCAGCAGCAGGGGACTAGCGGGGTACACAGATACGCAGTATTTT. Amino acids: CASSRGLAGYTDTQYF.

The gene calls are TRBV4-1 and TRBJ2-1; 7 nucleotides line up with TRBD2. The length of the CDR3 is 16 residues. Germline CDR1 reads MGHRA; CDR2 reads YSYEKL. J was trimmed by 4 bases and V by 2 bases; bases with no gene match: 8. CDR3 sequence: CASSQLSGGIYNEQFF. CDR3 in DNA: TGCGCCAGCAGCCAACTTTCGGGGGGAATTTACAATGAGCAGTTCTTC.

The chain is built from TRBV7-9 and TRBJ2-1, with 8 positions matching TRBD2. With the DNA end fitting TRBJ2-7 better, the J assignment may be wrong. There are 16 residues in the CDR3. Germline CDR1 reads SEHNR; CDR2 reads FQNEAQ (reference sequence). CDR3 region: CASSLRGGLSYNEQYF. As DNA, the CDR3 is TGTGCCAGCAGCTTACGGGGGGGCCTCTCCTACAATGAGCAGTACTTC.

The chain links TRBV5-5 to TRBJ1-2; TRBD1 matches 8 bases. Germline CDR1 and CDR2: SGHKS and YYEKEE (reference sequence). This CDR3 region has 16 residues. Losses at the gene ends were 3 bases for V and 4 bases for J; bases not matched to a gene: 11. DNA of the CDR3: TGTGCCAGCAGCTCAATTTCCGGGACAGGATTCTATGGCTACACCTTC. Encoded protein: CASSSISGTGFYGYTF.

This clonotype was observed a few times. V usage is TRBV12-5 and J usage is TRBJ2-3; D possibly uses TRBD1 or TRBD2 (5 bases each). The CDR3 totals 15 residues. Germline CDR1 reads LGHNT; CDR2 reads FRNRAP. V lost 6 bases, J lost 0 bases, and 13 bases lay in between. DNA of the CDR3: TGTGCTAGTGGCCCGGGGCGGTGGAGCACAGATACGCAGTATTTT. Its translation is CASGPGRWSTDTQYF.

This chain links TRBV12-3 or TRBV12-4 with TRBJ1-2, with 7 bases fitting TRBD1. J gave up 6 bases and V 9 bases, and 7 bases lay outside the gene matches. This CDR3 comprises 12 residues. The CDR3 sequence is CASLRGDHGYTF. The CDR3 coding sequence is TGTGCCAGTCTCAGGGGGGACCATGGCTACACCTTC.

The chain has TRBV7-2 and TRBJ2-7; 8 positions agree with TRBD1. CDR1 SGHTA and CDR2 FQGNSA come from the germline V gene. V was pared by 5 bases and J by 7 bases, with 16 bases of the junction left unmatched. This CDR3 is built from 16 residues. This CDR3 reads CASSPLRDRFNNEQYF. The CDR3 DNA reads TGTGCCAGCAGCCCCCTCCGGGACAGGTTTAACAATGAGCAGTACTTC.

This clonotype was detected only a few times. This chain uses TRBV7-9 with TRBJ2-1; 11 bases are shared with TRBD2. J gave up 8 bases and V 0 bases, and 3 bases lay outside the gene matches. The CDR3 spans 15 residues. CDR1 and CDR2 from the germline V gene are SEHNR and FQNEAQ (reference sequence). The CDR3 spells CASSLAGLAVDEQFF. Written as DNA, the CDR3 is TGTGCCAGCAGCTTAGCGGGACTAGCGGTCGATGAGCAGTTCTTC. Filled out from reference TRBV7-9 and TRBJ2-1, the complete variable domain reads DTGVSQNPRHKITKRGQNVTFRCDPISEHNRLYWYRQTLGQGPEFLTYFQNEAQLEKSRLLSDRFSAERPKGSFSTLEIQRTEQGDSAMYLCASSLAGLAVDEQFFGPGTRLTVL.

The chain joins TRBV13 to TRBJ2-5; perhaps TRBD1 as D (6 bases). CDR3 length: 14 residues. Germline V lookup: CDR1 PRHDT, CDR2 FYEKMQ (reference sequence). V lost 4 bases, J lost 7 bases, and 16 bases lay in between. CDR3 bases: TGTGCCAGCAGCTCATATGACAGGCACCCGACCCAGTACTTC. Amino acids: CASSSYDRHPTQYF.

This clonotype was seen only a few times. The J gene is TRBJ1-2, the V gene TRBV7-6, with a weak D call TRBD1 (5 bases). CDR3 length: 14 amino acids. From germline, CDR1 is SGHVS and CDR2 FNYEAQ. The V and J ends lost 1 base and 8 bases respectively, with 14 bases between them. The CDR3 coding sequence is TGTGCCAGCAGCTTAGGAGGGGTCCGGAACGGCTACACCTTC. Translated: CASSLGGVRNGYTF.

The CDR3 sequence: CASSQVDRGRNEQYF. The CDR3 coding sequence is TGCGCCAGCAGCCAAGTCGACAGGGGGCGGAATGAGCAGTACTTC. The chain combines TRBV4-3 with TRBJ2-7; 10 bases are a match to TRBD1. Germline V gene data show CDR1 as LGHNA and CDR2 as YSLEER. V lost 1 base to trimming and J lost 7 bases; unmatched junction nucleotides: 7. CDR3 length: 15 residues.

The chain employs TRBV5-1 and TRBJ1-3; 7 nucleotides agree with TRBD1. The CDR3 consists of 14 residues. After removal of 4 bases from V and 2 bases from J, the junction contained 3 bases not matched to a gene. CDR1 and CDR2 from the germline V gene are SGHRS and YFSETQ. The CDR3: CASSDGQAGNTIYF. For the CDR3, the DNA is TGCGCCAGCAGCGACGGACAGGCTGGAAACACCATATATTTT.

The chain recombines TRBV6-6 with TRBJ2-3, with D possibly TRBD1 on 5 matching bases. Germline V gene sequence: CDR1 MNHNY, CDR2 SVGAGI (reference sequence). This CDR3 is 14 amino acids long. Trimming cost V 2 bases and J 4 bases, with 10 bases left between them. The CDR3 coding sequence is TGTGCCAGCAGTTACGGGGCCCTGTCAGATACGCAGTATTTT. This encodes CASSYGALSDTQYF.

A remark on this clonotype: This may stem from a read error, because a much larger clone lies one nucleotide away. This chain connects TRBV4-1 to TRBJ2-7, with 7 nucleotides matching TRBD2. Germline CDR1 MGHRA, CDR2 YSYEKL. J gave up 2 bases and V 0 bases, and 7 bases lay outside the gene matches. CDR3 length: 16 residues. The CDR3 nucleotides read TGCGCCAGCAGCCAAGAGGAGCTAGCGGAGGCCTACGAGCAGTACTTC. It specifies CASSQEELAEAYEQYF.

This clonotype was detected once. The V and J genes are TRBV6-6 and TRBJ2-3, with 8 bases aligning to TRBD2. Germline CDR1 MNHNY, CDR2 SVGAGI (reference sequence). The CDR3 covers 14 residues. V dropped 6 bases and J dropped 5; count of bases not matched to a gene: 7. CDR3 sequence reads: CASSLSGSGDTQYF. Here the CDR3 DNA reads TGTGCCAGCAGCCTCAGCGGGAGTGGAGATACGCAGTATTTT.